This TCR beta chain was sequenced in a study of control samples from healthy donors and cancer patients. Profiled with immunoSEQ multiplex PCR; TCRdb holds only in-frame clones, not every one. Its table records 150,000 to 200,000 clones. Germline values: CDR1 SGHVS, CDR2 FNYEAQ. This CDR3 region has 15 residues. Trimming took 3 bases from V and 0 from J, leaving 11 bases between them. The sequence came from a woman aged 25 to 39 in good health. This chain connects TRBV7-6 to TRBJ1-1; D uncertain. Sequences were obtained from blood. CDR3 sequence reads: CASSFTSRMNTEAFF. The CDR3 DNA reads as TGTGCCAGCAGCTTTACCAGCCGCATGAACACTGAAGCTTTCTTT.